These 19 T cell receptor beta chains were sequenced from one sample in a study of beta chain features in type 1 diabetes. The authors reverse transcribed all of the isolated RNA, so sequencing captured expressed TCRB transcripts. Repertoires were generated with immunoSEQ multiplex PCR, while TCRdb's copy carries only in-frame clones and drops some. The sample includes hundreds of thousands of clones, about 12% of them seen just once. Sequencing was carried out using naive CD4+ T cells from blood. The receptors here all came from a man between 18 and 35 years old in good health.

V is TRBV5-1 and J is TRBJ2-1, with 8 nucleotides matching TRBD1. The CDR3 is 13 amino acids. Germline-derived CDR1 and CDR2 are SGHRS and YFSETQ. The V segment lost 6 bases and the J segment 4 bases; nucleotides outside the gene matches: 3. The CDR3 loop is CASTGQGYNEQFF. The CDR3 DNA reads as TGCGCCAGCACAGGACAGGGATACAATGAGCAGTTCTTC.

This clone was seen a handful of times. CDR3 amino acids: CASSPRNNFGHPQETQYF. For the CDR3, the DNA is TGTGCCAGCTCCCCTAGAAATAATTTTGGACACCCACAAGAGACCCAGTACTTC. The chain employs TRBV7-2 and TRBJ2-5; D is possibly TRBD1 (5 bases). Germline values: CDR1 SGHTA, CDR2 FQGNSA. V dropped 8 bases and J dropped 2 bases, with 27 bases sitting between them. This CDR3 is 18 amino acids long.

This clone was counted a few times. This CDR3 is also generated by other DNA sequences in the sample. The rearrangement links TRBV5-1 to TRBJ1-1; a weak D match, TRBD1 (5 bases). CDR3 length: 14 amino acids. Germline V gene data show CDR1 as SGHRS and CDR2 as YFSETQ. The germline V and J ends were trimmed by 0 bases and 4 bases, with 10 bases remaining between them. The chain's CDR3 is CASSLGQGSTEAFF. The CDR3 DNA follows: TGCGCCAGCAGCTTGGGGCAGGGATCCACTGAAGCTTTCTTT. The full variable domain, in which reference TRBV5-1 and TRBJ1-1 provide the parts outside the CDR3, is KAGVTQTPRYLIKTRGQQVTLSCSPISGHRSVSWYQQTPGQGLQFLFEYFSETQRNKGNFPGRFSGRQFSNSRSEMNVSTLELGDSALYLCASSLGQGSTEAFFGQGTRLTVV.

In its sample, this clone was seen a few times. The J gene is TRBJ2-3, the V gene TRBV9; D not certain. CDR1 and CDR2 from the germline V gene are SGDLS and YYNGEE. V was clipped by 0 bases and J by 1 base, with 6 bases between them. The CDR3 totals 14 residues. The DNA for the CDR3 is TGTGCCAGCAGCGTAGGTCGAGGCACAGATACGCAGTATTTT. Translated: CASSVGRGTDTQYF. Supplemented by reference TRBV9 and TRBJ2-3, the full variable domain reads DSGVTQTPKHLITATGQRVTLRCSPRSGDLSVYWYQQSLDQGLQFLIQYYNGEERAKGNILERFSAQQFPDLHSELNLSSLELGDSALYFCASSVGRGTDTQYFGPGTRLTVL.

This clone was seen a few times. V and J are TRBV7-3 and TRBJ2-7; 13 bases are shared with TRBD2. Germline values: CDR1 SGHTA, CDR2 FQGTGA. The CDR3 is made up of 16 amino acids. After removal of 5 bases from V and 5 bases from J, the junction contained 9 bases not matched to a gene. CDR3 protein: CASSLTGLAGVNEQYF. DNA of the CDR3: TGTGCCAGCAGCCTGACTGGACTAGCGGGAGTGAACGAGCAGTACTTC.

Comment on this clone: One end of the junction varies from germline; a read error may be responsible. The CDR3 coding sequence is TGTGCTAGCAGCCCGGACAGGGGGCGAGAGACCCAGTACTTC. It codes for CASSPDRGRETQYF. The chain is built from TRBV7-7 and TRBJ2-5, with 11 positions matching TRBD1. The CDR3 is 14 amino acids. Germline V gives CDR1 SSHAT, CDR2 FNYEAQ (reference sequence).

The V and J genes are TRBV25-1 and TRBJ2-5; no clear D gene. Between the trimmed V and J ends, which lost 5 bases and 4 bases, there was a span of 17 bases. From germline, CDR1 is MGHDK and CDR2 SYGVNS. This CDR3 has 15 amino acids. The CDR3 bases are TGTGCCAGCAGTCCCCGGCACTGGCGCGGAGAGACCCAGTACTTC. As protein: CASSPRHWRGETQYF.

The chain has TRBV4-2 and TRBJ2-1, with TRBD2 as a possible D gene (6 bases). Trimming took off 0 bases at V and 0 bases at J, with 15 bases between the two ends. The CDR3 has 18 residues. The germline CDR1 and CDR2 sequences are LGHNA and YNFKEQ. This chain's CDR3 is CASSQDTLASSSYNEQFF. The CDR3 DNA reads as TGTGCCAGCAGCCAAGATACCCTAGCGTCGAGCTCCTACAATGAGCAGTTCTTC.

The V and J genes are TRBV30 and TRBJ1-5; D ambiguous. This CDR3 has 12 amino acids. Germline V gives CDR1 GTSNPN, CDR2 SVGIG (reference sequence). The CDR3 here is CAVGVVSGPQHF. The CDR3 nucleotides are TGTGCTGTTGGAGTGGTTTCTGGGCCCCAGCATTTT.

The rearrangement uses TRBV27 and TRBJ2-5; D gene uncertain. The germline V gene encodes CDR1 MNHEY and CDR2 SMNVEV (reference sequence). Deletions cut 2 bases from V and 0 bases from J, with 7 bases between. The CDR3 has 14 residues. CDR3 DNA sequence: TGTGCCAGCAGTTTAGGCAGGAACCAAGAGACCCAGTACTTC. Its translation: CASSLGRNQETQYF.

This clone occurred a few times. CDR3 nucleotides: TGCGCCAGCAGCCGAACCGGGACTAGCGGGAGGGGAGATACGCAGTATTTT. It codes for CASSRTGTSGRGDTQYF. The chain joins TRBV4-3 to TRBJ2-3; TRBD2 matches 16 bases. CDR3 size: 17 residues. Trimming cost V 4 bases and J 5 bases; bases outside gene matches: 6. In germline, CDR1 is LGHNA, CDR2 YSLEER.

This rearrangement joins TRBV18 to TRBJ2-6, with 7 nucleotides matching TRBD1. This CDR3 has 15 amino acids. Germline loops: CDR1 KGHSH, CDR2 LQKENI. Trimming removed 3 bases from V and 1 base from J; junction bases left unmatched: 0. The CDR3: CASSPGQSGANVLTF. DNA for the CDR3: TGTGCCAGCTCACCGGGACAGTCTGGGGCCAACGTCCTGACTTTC. Combining the CDR3 with reference TRBV18 and TRBJ2-6 gives the whole variable domain NAGVMQNPRHLVRRRGQEARLRCSPMKGHSHVYWYRQLPEEGLKFMVYLQKENIIDESGMPKERFSAEFPKEGPSILRIQQVVRGDSAAYFCASSPGQSGANVLTFGAGSRLTVL.

The chain is built from TRBV30 and TRBJ2-5; D not resolved. This CDR3 comprises 12 residues. Trimming pared 2 bases from V and 7 bases from J, leaving 11 bases between. From germline, CDR1 is GTSNPN and CDR2 SVGIG (reference sequence). In DNA, the CDR3 is TGTGCCTGGAGTCAGGTCTTTGGGACCCAGTACTTC. Its protein is CAWSQVFGTQYF.

This clone was seen only a few times. The chain is built from TRBV7-4 and TRBJ1-3; 7 nucleotides agree with TRBD1. V dropped 3 bases and J dropped 5; count of bases not matched to a gene: 4. This CDR3 region has 14 residues. Germline V lookup: CDR1 SGHVT, CDR2 SQSDAQ. In nucleotides, the CDR3 is TGTGCCAGCAGCTTCGTGACAGGGCGAAACACCATATATTTT. Translating gives CASSFVTGRNTIYF.

The V gene is TRBV7-3, the J gene TRBJ2-1, with TRBD2 matching 9 bases. Germline V CDR1 and CDR2: SGHTA, FQGTGA. J was trimmed by 4 bases and V by 2 bases; bases with no gene match: 3. The CDR3 extends over 15 amino acids. CDR3 region: CASSLLTSGYNEQFF. For the CDR3, the DNA is TGTGCCAGCAGCTTATTGACTAGCGGATACAATGAGCAGTTCTTC.

This clone was recorded many times. This chain connects TRBV14 to TRBJ2-7; D may be TRBD1 (5 bases). The CDR3 length is 14 residues. Germline loops: CDR1 SGHDN, CDR2 FVKESK. V dropped 4 bases and J dropped 5 bases, with 15 bases sitting between them. DNA of the CDR3: TGTGCCAGCAGCCCTTTCCTCCAGGGCCACGAGCAGTACTTC. This codes for CASSPFLQGHEQYF.

This clone was found a few times. The CDR3 DNA reads TGCGCCAGCAGCCGACTCGGGGATCAGCCCCAGCATTTT. This encodes CASSRLGDQPQHF. The V and J genes are TRBV5-1 and TRBJ1-5; D remains unclear. V dropped 4 bases and J dropped 5 bases, with 10 bases sitting between them. CDR3 size: 13 residues. CDR1 and CDR2 (germline): SGHRS, YFSETQ. The variable domain in full, with the rest retrieved from reference TRBV5-1 and TRBJ1-5, is KAGVTQTPRYLIKTRGQQVTLSCSPISGHRSVSWYQQTPGQGLQFLFEYFSETQRNKGNFPGRFSGRQFSNSRSEMNVSTLELGDSALYLCASSRLGDQPQHFGDGTRLSIL.

Only a few counts were recorded for this clone. This chain's CDR3 is CAWRSTANYGYTF. In DNA, the CDR3 is TGTGCCTGGAGGAGCACCGCTAACTATGGCTACACCTTC. The V gene is TRBV30, the J gene TRBJ1-2; D is unresolved. CDR1 and CDR2 from the germline V gene are GTSNPN and SVGIG (reference sequence). This CDR3 spans 13 amino acids. Trimming removed 3 bases from V and 0 bases from J, with 8 bases in between.

This rearrangement joins TRBV5-6 to TRBJ2-5; TRBD1 is a possible D gene (6 bases). This CDR3 has 16 residues. V shed 0 bases and J shed 5 bases, with 17 bases lying between them. Germline CDR1 is SGHDT and CDR2 is YYEEEE. The CDR3: CASSLGGHKKGETQYF. The CDR3 DNA sequence: TGTGCCAGCAGCTTGGGGGGACACAAAAAGGGGGAGACCCAGTACTTC.